This T cell receptor (beta chain) was documented in a study of control samples from healthy donors and cancer patients (TCRdb year 2020). From a lookup of the germline V gene, CDR1 and CDR2 are MDHEN and SYDVKM. Here V drops 3 bases and J drops 1 base, and the junction holds 6 bases not matched to any gene. The CDR3 runs 17 residues from the cysteine to the phenylalanine. Solely the CDR3 DNA is kept, with 51 bases framed from the first base. As for this clone: What this receptor recognizes is not known. It has no much larger one-base neighbor in the sample; base qualities were not kept.

To prepare the library, the immunoSEQ multiplex PCR assay was applied. As stored in TCRdb, this immuneACCESS dataset retains in-frame rearrangements with V and J assigned. A fraction of the clones does not appear; measured against another copy, unresolved V genes explain less than half of the discrepancy, and the remainder lacks a known reason. The sample table records about 120,000 clones; about 87% of these occur just once. The top ten constitute 9% to 13% of the sample. Here the chain combines TRBV28 and TRBJ1-5; 10 bases in between match TRBD1. Sequencing input: blood. This TCR was recovered from a man younger than 40 in good health. The CDR3 here reads CASSFPGQGRSNQPQHF. The DNA sequence is given as TGTGCCAGCAGTTTTCCGGGACAGGGGAGAAGCAATCAGCCCCAGCATTTT.